These 24 T cell receptor beta chains were sequenced from one sample in a study of CD8+CD57+ T cells in acquired aplastic anemia. Before being chosen for sequencing, patients had shown CD8+CD57+ cell expansion by flow cytometry. Investigators profiled TCR beta VDJ and CDR3 from genomic DNA template. TCRdb redid the calling of the reads with MiXCR, one entry per CDR3 protein. The sample lists some 160,000 distinct CDR3 sequences, 45% to 55% occurring once. The sample was sorted CD4+, CD8+, or CD8+CD57+ T cells (not recorded which) from PBMCs. These receptors originate from a human donor with aplastic anemia.

This clonotype was seen at least ten times. This chain links TRBV20-1 with TRBJ1-6; D is ambiguous. Trimming pared 6 bases from V and 0 bases from J, leaving 6 bases between. Germline assignment: CDR1 DFQATT and CDR2 SNEGSKA (reference sequence). The CDR3 spans 13 residues. CDR3 sequence reads: CSAWSSYNSPLHF. In DNA, the CDR3 is TGCAGTGCCTGGAGCTCCTATAATTCACCCCTCCACTTT.

This clonotype was observed once. The chain combines TRBV20-1 with TRBJ2-7; the D gene is possibly TRBD1 (5 bases). Germline V CDR1 and CDR2: DFQATT, SNEGSKA (reference sequence). The CDR3 runs 13 residues. V was shortened by 6 bases and J by 2 bases, with 14 bases between the two germline ends. Here the CDR3 reads CSAAPDRPYEQYF. The DNA of the CDR3 is TGCAGTGCCGCCCCCGACAGACCCTACGAGCAGTACTTC.

This sequence joins TRBV5-6 and TRBJ1-6; 8 bases match TRBD1. From germline, CDR1 is SGHDT and CDR2 YYEEEE. The trim removed 4 bases at V and 9 bases at J, leaving 6 bases unmatched. The CDR3 spans 14 residues. The CDR3 spells CASSHGQGGSPLHF. CDR3 DNA: TGTGCCAGCAGCCACGGACAGGGCGGTTCACCCCTCCACTTT.

In this sample, this clonotype turned up many times. The rearrangement uses TRBV11-2 and TRBJ2-7, with TRBD2 identical over 14 bases. Germline loops: CDR1 SGHAT, CDR2 FQNNGV. Trimming removed 5 bases from V and 5 bases from J; junction bases left unmatched: 11. The CDR3 contains 17 residues. CDR3 protein: CASSLRGLAGVPNEQYF. The CDR3 nucleotides read TGTGCCAGCAGCCTAAGGGGACTAGCGGGAGTTCCCAACGAGCAGTACTTC.

The J gene is TRBJ2-7, the V gene TRBV19; D possibly corresponds to TRBD2 (7 bases). This CDR3 contains 15 residues. Germline-derived CDR1 and CDR2 are LNHDA and SQIVND (reference sequence). V was clipped by 3 bases and J by 3 bases, with 15 bases between them. The CDR3: CASSIGEGGLYEQYF. CDR3 sequence (DNA): TGTGCCAGTAGTATCGGGGAGGGGGGGCTCTACGAGCAGTACTTC.

In its sample, this clonotype was seen many times. The gene calls are TRBV6-6 and TRBJ2-3, with unresolved D. Looked up from germline, CDR1 is MNHNY and CDR2 is SVGAGI (reference sequence). V was pared by 6 bases and J by 0 bases, with 13 bases between. The CDR3 contains 15 residues. The CDR3 reads CASSYAVPSTDTQYF. CDR3 nucleotides: TGTGCCAGCAGCTACGCTGTCCCTAGCACAGATACGCAGTATTTT.

This clonotype was counted a single time. The chain couples TRBV12-3 or TRBV12-4 to TRBJ2-7; 10 nucleotides match TRBD1. Losses at the gene ends were 6 bases for V and 5 bases for J; bases not matched to a gene: 4. This CDR3 is built from 13 residues. CDR3 region: CASSPGTGDEQYF. DNA of the CDR3: TGTGCCAGCAGCCCTGGGACAGGGGACGAGCAGTACTTC.

The V and J genes are TRBV5-1 and TRBJ1-2; possibly TRBD1 for D (6 bases). This CDR3 spans 15 amino acids. The germline V gene encodes CDR1 SGHRS and CDR2 YFSETQ. V gave up 4 bases and J gave up 1 base, with 14 bases separating them. The CDR3 region is CASSLRSDSNYGYTF. DNA of the CDR3: TGCGCCAGCAGCCTTCGGTCGGACAGTAACTATGGCTACACCTTC.

This clonotype was observed at least ten times. The V and J genes are TRBV19 and TRBJ1-6, with D possibly TRBD1 on 6 matching bases. Germline V gene lookup returns CDR1 LNHDA and CDR2 SQIVND (reference sequence). Trimming pared 7 bases from V and 0 bases from J, leaving 19 bases between. This CDR3 is built from 18 residues. The CDR3 nucleotides read TGTGCCAGTACCCAACAGGGAGTTCAGAGCTCCTATAATTCACCCCTCCACTTT. This codes for CASTQQGVQSSYNSPLHF. Variable domain in full (rest from reference TRBV19 and TRBJ1-6): DGGITQSPKYLFRKEGQNVTLSCEQNLNHDAMYWYRQDPGQGLRLIYYSQIVNDFQKGDIAEGYSVSREKKESFPLTVTSAQKNPTAFYLCASTQQGVQSSYNSPLHFGNGTRLTVT.

This clonotype was seen ten or more times. The DNA of the CDR3 is TGTGCCAGCAGTTTAAGCCCCAATTTTTCACCCCTCCACTTT. Amino acids: CASSLSPNFSPLHF. The chain couples TRBV27 to TRBJ1-6; D gene ambiguous. This CDR3 is 14 amino acids long. Germline values: CDR1 MNHEY, CDR2 SMNVEV (reference sequence). Deletions cut 2 bases from V and 9 bases from J, with 11 bases between.

This clonotype occurred many times. The chain uses TRBV20-1 and TRBJ1-1; 8 bases agree with TRBD1. CDR1 is DFQATT and CDR2 is SNEGSKA in the germline V gene (reference sequence). V gave up 3 bases and J gave up 0 bases; unmatched junction bases: 3. The CDR3 length is 14 residues. In nucleotides, the CDR3 is TGCAGTGCTAGTCGGACAGGGATGAACACTGAAGCTTTCTTT. Amino acid sequence: CSASRTGMNTEAFF.

The chain employs TRBV4-1 and TRBJ2-7; no definite D call. The length of the CDR3 is 11 residues. Germline assignment: CDR1 MGHRA and CDR2 YSYEKL. Deletions cut 1 base from V and 5 bases from J, with 3 bases between. The CDR3 loop is CASSQANEQYF. The DNA for the CDR3 is TGCGCCAGCAGCCAAGCGAACGAGCAGTACTTC.

This clonotype has at least ten counts. The chain uses TRBV19 and TRBJ2-2, with D possibly TRBD2 on 6 matching bases. The V end lost 7 bases, the J end lost 6 bases, and 18 bases lay between the germline ends. Germline V lookup: CDR1 LNHDA, CDR2 SQIVND (reference sequence). This CDR3 has 15 amino acids. CDR3: CASTAGTMQAGELFF. Written as DNA, the CDR3 is TGTGCCAGTACCGCGGGAACTATGCAGGCCGGGGAGCTGTTTTTT.

This sequence joins TRBV19 and TRBJ1-6; 7 positions match TRBD1. The germline gives CDR1 LNHDA, CDR2 SQIVND (reference sequence). The CDR3 sequence is 14 residues long. V lost 7 bases to trimming and J lost 10 bases; unmatched junction nucleotides: 10. In DNA, the CDR3 is TGTGCCAGTACCTCGACAGGGCTTGGATCACCCCTCCACTTT. Protein: CASTSTGLGSPLHF.

V gene TRBV19 combines with J gene TRBJ2-1; the match to TRBD2 covers 8 bases. V was pared by 3 bases and J by 3 bases, with 13 bases of the junction left unmatched. There are 18 residues in the CDR3. From germline, CDR1 is LNHDA and CDR2 SQIVND (reference sequence). The CDR3 protein is CASSISSGTSNYYNEQFF. CDR3 DNA: TGTGCCAGTAGTATCTCCTCAGGGACTAGTAACTACTACAATGAGCAGTTCTTC.

V gene TRBV25-1 combines with J gene TRBJ2-3; 9 positions agree with TRBD1. The length of the CDR3 is 14 residues. J lost 4 bases, V lost 4 bases, and 3 bases had no gene match. Germline V gives CDR1 MGHDK, CDR2 SYGVNS. This chain's CDR3 is CASSVTGGPDTQYF. The CDR3 DNA sequence: TGTGCCAGCAGTGTTACAGGGGGCCCAGATACGCAGTATTTT.

At least ten counts were recorded for this clonotype. This chain joins TRBV11-3 and TRBJ2-7; D is ambiguous. Germline CDR1 and CDR2: SGHNT and YENEEA. The CDR3 is 14 amino acids. V was clipped by 1 base and J by 0 bases, with 7 bases between them. Here the CDR3 DNA reads TGTGCCAGCAGCTTAGCACCGAGCTCCTACGAGCAGTACTTC. Translation gives CASSLAPSSYEQYF.

V usage is TRBV7-3 and J usage is TRBJ2-3; the D is unclear. V lost 5 bases and J lost 5, with 11 bases in between. This CDR3 is built from 13 residues. Germline-derived CDR1 and CDR2 are SGHTA and FQGTGA. The CDR3 here is CASSPPERDTQYF. DNA for the CDR3: TGTGCCAGCAGCCCCCCGGAACGAGATACGCAGTATTTT.

This clonotype was seen many times. The V call is TRBV9, the J call TRBJ2-3, with 7 bases that match TRBD2. Trimming removed 1 base from V and 4 bases from J; junction bases left unmatched: 6. Germline CDR1 reads SGDLS; CDR2 reads YYNGEE. The CDR3 loop spans 15 amino acids. CDR3 DNA: TGTGCCAGCAGCGTAAGGAGGGAGGGAGCAGATACGCAGTATTTT. It is translated as CASSVRREGADTQYF.

This clonotype was recorded at least ten times. V gene TRBV5-4 combines with J gene TRBJ1-2; a possible D gene is TRBD1 (6 bases). The CDR3 sequence is 15 residues long. Trimming stripped 1 base from V and 4 bases from J, with 14 bases between. Germline CDR1 reads SGHNT; CDR2 reads YYREEE (reference sequence). Written as DNA, the CDR3 is TGTGCCAGCAGCTTGTATACAGGGAAGGGCTATGGCTACACCTTC. This sequence encodes CASSLYTGKGYGYTF.

A note on this clonotype: Because it lacks the conserved phenylalanine or tryptophan at the end, this CDR3 is likely a read error. Here the CDR3 reads CASSSIRNFYEQYL. The CDR3 DNA reads TGTGCCAGCAGCTCCATCCGGAACTTTTACGAGCAGTACCTC. The rearrangement links TRBV7-2 to TRBJ2-7; no clear D. With 4 bases removed from V and 4 bases from J, the gap between germline ends came to 14 bases. Germline CDR1 reads SGHTA; CDR2 reads FQGNSA. CDR3 length equals 14 residues.

The rearrangement joins TRBV11-2 to TRBJ2-6; D might be TRBD1 (6 bases). CDR3 length: 17 residues. V shed 0 bases and J shed 3 bases, with 12 bases lying between them. CDR1 is SGHAT and CDR2 is FQNNGV in the germline V gene. The chain's CDR3 is CASSLEGAGGGANVLTF. The CDR3 DNA reads TGTGCCAGCAGCTTAGAGGGGGCAGGAGGTGGGGCCAACGTCCTGACTTTC.

The chain links TRBV24-1 to TRBJ2-2; no clear D. The CDR3 consists of 13 residues. Per germline, CDR1 KGHDR and CDR2 SFDVKD. V lost 4 bases to trimming and J lost 3 bases, with 5 bases between them. In DNA, the CDR3 is TGTGCCACCAGTGACAGTTACACCGGGGAGCTGTTTTTT. Translation gives CATSDSYTGELFF.

The count of this clonotype is one. The chain employs TRBV12-3 or TRBV12-4 and TRBJ2-5; 10 bases map to TRBD2. V dropped 6 bases and J dropped 1; count of bases not matched to a gene: 8. This CDR3 spans 16 amino acids. The CDR3 nucleotides are TGTGCCAGCAGACCTCTAGCGGGAGCCGGCCAAGAGACCCAGTACTTC. It translates to CASRPLAGAGQETQYF.